This is a list of T cell receptor beta chains from one sample in a study of cytomegalovirus exposure and HLA in healthy donors. Produced via immunoSEQ multiplex PCR; TCRdb's table is partial and in-frame only. The table records around 76,000 clones, about four fifths of them present only once. The sample was PBMCs. These TCRs come from a man in his forties or fifties in good health and CMV-seronegative. The CDR3 runs from the conserved cysteine through the conserved F or W. A D gene is named only where the DNA matches it firmly. Rows may omit the clone size; those that give it use once, few, many or a size class.

.	TRBV19	.	13	TRBJ2-3	CASSDGGPDTQYF	TGTGCCAGTAGTGACGGGGGACCAGATACGCAGTATTTT
.	TRBV6-5	.	16	TRBJ2-6	CASSYSGRAGANVLTF	TGTGCCAGCAGTTACTCGGGCAGGGCTGGGGCCAACGTCCTGACTTTC
.	TRBV15	.	13	TRBJ2-3	CATSRDQKDTQYF	TGTGCCACCAGCAGAGATCAGAAAGATACGCAGTATTTT
.	TRBV28	.	12	TRBJ2-7	CASGQGSYEQYF	TGTGCCAGCGGTCAGGGATCCTACGAGCAGTACTTC
.	TRBV5-1	TRBD1	14	TRBJ1-2	CASTWGQGAIGYTF	TGCGCCAGCACCTGGGGGCAGGGGGCGATTGGCTACACCTTC
.	TRBV7-9	.	15	TRBJ2-4	CASSLLGGGIDIQYF	TGTGCCAGCAGCTTATTGGGAGGGGGTATAGACATTCAGTACTTC
.	TRBV7-3	.	13	TRBJ1-1	CASSFDSQTEAFF	TGTGCCAGCAGCTTTGACAGCCAAACCGAAGCTTTCTTT
.	TRBV11-1	.	17	TRBJ2-1	CASSSTLAALQVNEQFF	TGTGCCAGCAGCTCCACATTAGCAGCTCTACAGGTCAATGAGCAGTTCTTC
.	TRBV5-4	TRBD2	15	TRBJ2-7	CASSFSSGGPYEQYF	TGTGCCAGCAGCTTTTCTAGCGGGGGCCCCTACGAGCAGTACTTC
.	TRBV5-1	.	16	TRBJ1-2	CASSLAELGRNYGYTF	TGCGCCAGCAGCTTGGCCGAGTTGGGCAGAAACTATGGCTACACCTTC
once	TRBV28	.	15	TRBJ1-1	CASRPSRLRITEAFF	TGTGCCAGCCGCCCTAGCCGTTTGCGGATCACTGAAGCTTTCTTT
.	TRBV6-6	TRBD2	15	TRBJ2-1	CASSPYSGSPNEQFF	TGTGCCAGCAGTCCATATAGCGGGAGCCCCAATGAGCAGTTCTTC
.	TRBV9	.	13	TRBJ1-4	CASSSHGEEKLFF	TGTGCCAGCAGCTCCCATGGGGAGGAAAAACTGTTTTTT
once	TRBV25-1	.	14	TRBJ2-1	CASSELLSQDEQFF	TGTGCCAGCAGTGAGCTACTCAGTCAGGATGAGCAGTTCTTC
once	TRBV7-7	TRBD2	16	TRBJ2-3	CASSPLAGVPTDTQYF	TGTGCTAGCAGCCCCCTAGCGGGAGTTCCCACAGATACGCAGTATTTT
.	TRBV7-9	.	17	TRBJ1-2	CSSSHRTAAVSVYGYTF	TGTTCCAGCAGCCATCGGACAGCGGCCGTATCTGTCTATGGCTACACCTTC
.	TRBV4-1	.	17	TRBJ1-5	CASSQDLGRMRNQPQHF	TGCGCCAGCAGCCAAGATTTGGGCAGGATGCGCAATCAGCCCCAGCATTTT
.	TRBV9	TRBD2	15	TRBJ2-1	CASSVGTSGSYEQFF	TGTGCCAGCAGCGTTGGGACTAGCGGGAGTTATGAGCAGTTCTTC
.	TRBV6-5	TRBD2	15	TRBJ2-7	CASSYGTSGSYEQYF	TGTGCCAGCAGTTACGGGACTAGCGGCTCCTACGAGCAGTACTTC
.	TRBV4-2	TRBD1	15	TRBJ1-5	CASSLQGDLNQPQHF	TGTGCCAGCAGCCTACAGGGGGACCTCAATCAGCCCCAGCATTTT
.	TRBV2	.	14	TRBJ2-5	CASSEQGSQETQYF	TGTGCCAGCAGTGAGCAGGGCTCCCAAGAGACCCAGTACTTC
once	TRBV11-2	TRBD2	15	TRBJ2-1	CASSLGTSGHNEQFF	TGTGCCAGCAGCTTAGGGACTAGCGGACACAATGAGCAGTTCTTC
.	TRBV19	.	15	TRBJ2-1	CASSIIPSSYNEQFF	TGTGCCAGTAGTATCATCCCCAGCTCCTACAATGAGCAGTTCTTC
.	TRBV28	.	15	TRBJ2-7	CASSLTGSGTYEQYF	TGTGCCAGCAGTTTAACCGGGAGTGGCACCTACGAGCAGTACTTC
.	TRBV25-1	TRBD1	14	TRBJ2-5	CASRRTGDSRTQYF	TGTGCCAGCAGGAGGACAGGGGACTCTCGGACCCAGTACTTC
.	TRBV6-1	.	13	TRBJ2-7	CASSTETHYEQYF	TGTGCCAGCAGTACTGAGACACACTACGAGCAGTACTTC
.	TRBV7-9	TRBD1	13	TRBJ2-3	CATADREADTQYF	TGTGCGACGGCGGACAGGGAAGCAGATACGCAGTATTTT
.	TRBV9	TRBD1	17	TRBJ1-1	CASSPRDRGFGNTEAFF	TGTGCCAGCAGCCCCCGGGACAGGGGTTTTGGGAACACTGAAGCTTTCTTT
.	TRBV18	.	13	TRBJ2-2	CASSPSSGPWVFF	TGTGCCAGCTCCCCAAGTAGCGGCCCATGGGTGTTTTTT
.	TRBV28	TRBD1	13	TRBJ2-7	CATLGTVPYEQYF	TGTGCCACCCTGGGGACAGTCCCATACGAGCAGTACTTC
.	TRBV5-1	.	12	TRBJ2-7	CASSSGGYEQYF	TGCGCCAGCAGCTCCGGGGGTTACGAGCAGTACTTC
.	TRBV18	.	16	TRBJ1-3	CASSPQGGNSGNTIYF	TGTGCCAGCTCACCACAGGGGGGGAACTCTGGAAACACCATATATTTT
.	TRBV7-9	TRBD2	16	TRBJ2-1	CASSSSTSGRYNEQFF	TGTGCCAGCAGTTCTAGTACTAGCGGCCGTTACAATGAGCAGTTCTTC
.	TRBV5-1	TRBD2	15	TRBJ2-1	CASSFGSSGHNEQFF	TGCGCCAGCAGCTTTGGATCTAGCGGTCACAATGAGCAGTTCTTC
.	TRBV9	.	14	TRBJ2-1	CASTVGQMYNEQFF	TGTGCCAGCACCGTGGGACAAATGTACAATGAGCAGTTCTTC
.	TRBV6-1	TRBD1	14	TRBJ1-4	CASSGQGAGEKLFF	TGTGCCAGCAGCGGACAGGGGGCAGGTGAAAAACTGTTTTTT
once	TRBV4-1	TRBD2	18	TRBJ2-1	CASSQDLGLAGSYNEQFF	TGCGCCAGCAGCCAAGATCTGGGACTAGCGGGAAGCTACAATGAGCAGTTCTTC
.	TRBV13	.	15	TRBJ2-7	CASSLGADPSYEQYF	TGTGCCAGCAGCTTAGGGGCCGACCCTAGTTACGAGCAGTACTTC
.	TRBV6-1	.	15	TRBJ2-2	CASSGYLGGAGELFF	TGTGCCAGCAGTGGATATCTTGGAGGGGCTGGGGAGCTGTTTTTT
.	TRBV5-5	.	14	TRBJ1-4	CASSNRDSNEKLFF	TGTGCCAGCAGCAACCGGGACTCCAATGAAAAACTGTTTTTT
.	TRBV5-1	.	14	TRBJ2-5	CASSVNSGGETQYF	TGCGCCAGCAGCGTCAACAGCGGCGGGGAGACCCAGTACTTC
.	TRBV4-1	.	17	TRBJ2-4	CASSQAPVRLGSNSQYF	TGCGCCAGCAGCCAAGCCCCGGTCAGGTTGGGCTCAAACAGTCAGTACTTC
once	TRBV18	TRBD1	13	TRBJ2-5	CASFGTAQETQYF	TGTGCCAGCTTTGGGACAGCTCAAGAGACCCAGTACTTC
.	TRBV16	.	15	TRBJ1-4	CASSQFRGRGEKLFF	TGTGCCAGCAGCCAATTCCGGGGGAGGGGAGAAAAACTGTTTTTT
.	TRBV7-9	TRBD2	14	TRBJ2-1	CSSSFWTSGNEQFF	TGTTCCAGCAGCTTCTGGACTAGCGGCAATGAGCAGTTCTTC
.	TRBV7-2	TRBD2	17	TRBJ2-3	CASSLGASGGSTDTQYF	TGTGCCAGCAGCTTAGGGGCTAGCGGGGGCAGCACAGATACGCAGTATTTT
.	TRBV5-5	.	15	TRBJ1-1	CASSREDRRNTEAFF	TGTGCCAGCAGCCGGGAGGACCGACGGAACACTGAAGCTTTCTTT
few	TRBV27	TRBD1	14	TRBJ1-3	CASSKTGAGNTIYF	TGTGCCAGCAGTAAAACAGGGGCTGGAAACACCATATATTTT
.	TRBV7-6	TRBD1	12	TRBJ2-5	CASSLAGQSLYF	TGTGCCAGCAGCTTAGCGGGACAGTCACTGTACTTC
.	TRBV5-6	.	14	TRBJ2-2	CASGAGVNTGELFF	TGTGCCAGCGGGGCAGGGGTCAACACCGGGGAGCTGTTTTTT
.	TRBV11-1	.	16	TRBJ2-6	CASSLGQTSGANVLTF	TGTGCCAGCAGCTTGGGACAAACCTCTGGGGCCAACGTCCTGACTTTC